This record concerns one T cell receptor beta chain sequence. Its specificity is unknown. This entry is derived from a study of cytomegalovirus exposure and HLA in healthy donors. Notes on the study in general: Differences between HLA loci emerged in a later analysis of TCR association rates, with DRB1 most and HLA-C fewest. Reports described diagnosis of cytomegalovirus status by the classifier as highly specific and sensitive. Most TCRs appeared rarely, but some public TCRs recurred in many donors.

Primers included in the PCR were 60 Vbeta and 13 Jbeta primers. Assay: immunoSEQ multiplex PCR; the TCRdb copy retains only in-frame clones and omits some. The sample has about 90,000 clones; over 50% are singletons. This CDR3 is built from 14 residues. Germline V gene data show CDR1 as SEHNR and CDR2 as FQNEAQ (reference sequence). Trimming cost V 5 bases and J 12 bases, with 21 bases left between them. The receptor was derived from a man aged 25-45 years in good health and CMV-seronegative. V usage is TRBV7-9 and J usage is TRBJ2-3, with TRBD2 as a possible D gene (5 bases). Sequencing used PBMCs. The CDR3 here is CASSALDGAGPQYF. The CDR3 region has the DNA TGTGCCAGCAGCGCGCTGGACGGCGCGGGCCCTCAGTATTTT.